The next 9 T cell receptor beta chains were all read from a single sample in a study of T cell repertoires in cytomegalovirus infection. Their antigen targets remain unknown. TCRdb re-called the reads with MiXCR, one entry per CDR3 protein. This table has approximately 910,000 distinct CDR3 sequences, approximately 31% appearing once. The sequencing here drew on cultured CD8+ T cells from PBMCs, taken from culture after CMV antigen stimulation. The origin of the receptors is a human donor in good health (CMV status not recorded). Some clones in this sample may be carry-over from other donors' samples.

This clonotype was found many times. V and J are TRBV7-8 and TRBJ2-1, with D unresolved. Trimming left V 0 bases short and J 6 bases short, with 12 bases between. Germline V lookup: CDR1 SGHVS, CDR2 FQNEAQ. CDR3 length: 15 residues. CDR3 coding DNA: TGTGCCAGCAGCTTAGCGAAGGCTATTAGCAATGAGCAGTTCTTC. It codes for CASSLAKAISNEQFF.

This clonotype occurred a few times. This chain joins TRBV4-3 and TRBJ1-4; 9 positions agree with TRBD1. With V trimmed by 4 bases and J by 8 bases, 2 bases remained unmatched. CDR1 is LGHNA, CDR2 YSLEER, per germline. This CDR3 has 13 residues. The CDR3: CASSPGTGEKLFF. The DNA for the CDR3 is TGCGCCAGCAGCCCCGGGACAGGGGAAAAACTGTTTTTT.

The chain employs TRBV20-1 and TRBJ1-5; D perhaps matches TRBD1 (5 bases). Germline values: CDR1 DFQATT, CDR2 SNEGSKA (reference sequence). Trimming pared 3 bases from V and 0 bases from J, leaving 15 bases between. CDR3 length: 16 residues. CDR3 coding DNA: TGCAGTGCTAGCTCCAGGGCGGATTATAGCAATCAGCCCCAGCATTTT. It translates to CSASSRADYSNQPQHF.

This CDR3 reads CASSKQIEQFF. The DNA of the CDR3 is TGTGCCAGCAGCAAACAAATTGAGCAGTTCTTC. V is TRBV7-9 and J is TRBJ2-1; D not resolved. Germline CDR1 SEHNR, CDR2 FQNEAQ (reference sequence). The CDR3 sequence is 11 residues long. V shed 5 bases and J shed 9 bases, with 8 bases lying between them.

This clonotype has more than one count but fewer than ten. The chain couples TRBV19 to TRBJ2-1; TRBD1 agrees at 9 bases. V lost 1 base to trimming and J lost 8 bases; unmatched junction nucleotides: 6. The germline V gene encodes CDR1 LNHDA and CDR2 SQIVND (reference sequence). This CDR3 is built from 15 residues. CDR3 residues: CASSIGTGELDEQFF. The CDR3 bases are TGTGCCAGTAGTATAGGGACAGGGGAGTTGGATGAGCAGTTCTTC.

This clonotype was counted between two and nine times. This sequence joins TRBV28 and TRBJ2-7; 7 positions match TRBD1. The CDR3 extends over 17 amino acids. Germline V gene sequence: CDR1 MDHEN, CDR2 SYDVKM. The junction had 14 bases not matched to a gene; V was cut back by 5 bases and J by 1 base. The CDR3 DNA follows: TGTGCCAGCAGTACCGTCGCGCTGGGACAGCCATCCTACGAGCAGTACTTC. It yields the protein CASSTVALGQPSYEQYF.

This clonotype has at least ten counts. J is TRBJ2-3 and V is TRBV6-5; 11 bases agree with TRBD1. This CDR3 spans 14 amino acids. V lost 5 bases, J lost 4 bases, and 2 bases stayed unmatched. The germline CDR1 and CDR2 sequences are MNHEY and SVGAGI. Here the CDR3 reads CASSPGQGADTQYF. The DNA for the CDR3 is TGTGCCAGCAGTCCGGGACAGGGGGCAGATACGCAGTATTTT.

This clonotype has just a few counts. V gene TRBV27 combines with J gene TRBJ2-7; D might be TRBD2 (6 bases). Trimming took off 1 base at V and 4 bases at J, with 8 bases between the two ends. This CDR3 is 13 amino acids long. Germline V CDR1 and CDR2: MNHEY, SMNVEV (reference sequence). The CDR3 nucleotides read TGTGCCAGCAGTTTATATGGGGGGTACGAGCAGTACTTC. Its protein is CASSLYGGYEQYF.

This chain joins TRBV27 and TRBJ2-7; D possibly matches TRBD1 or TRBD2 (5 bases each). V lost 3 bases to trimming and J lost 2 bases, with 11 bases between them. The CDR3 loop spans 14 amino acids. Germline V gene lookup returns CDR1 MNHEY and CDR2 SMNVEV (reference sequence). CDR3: CASSFGKGPYEQYF. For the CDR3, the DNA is TGTGCCAGCAGTTTCGGGAAGGGGCCCTACGAGCAGTACTTC.